What follows are 2 T cell receptor beta chains derived from one specimen sequenced in a study of vaccination effects on CD4 cells after COVID-19. No antigen has been assigned to these receptors. ViraFEST used viral peptide pools to expand antigen-specific CD4+ T cells before sequencing. An approximately ten-day culture period preceded the isolation of CD4+ T cells. Nucleocapsid antibody tests were negative, and the vaccine recipients had no prior SARS-CoV-2 infection. Profiling relied on immunoSEQ multiplex PCR, and the TCRdb table lists in-frame clones only, not all of them. Of about 41,000 clones listed, more than 65% are singletons. The source was CD4+ T cells from PBMCs cultured with HCoV-NL63 spike peptides, collected before COVID-19 vaccination. Receptor source: a human donor who received a COVID-19 vaccine.

Only one count was recorded for this clone. The chain combines TRBV9 with TRBJ2-2, with no clear D. V gave up 4 bases and J gave up 3 bases, with 10 bases separating them. The CDR3 contains 14 residues. Germline V gene data show CDR1 as SGDLS and CDR2 as YYNGEE. CDR3 residues: CASSPGPHTGELFF. CDR3 DNA: TGTGCCAGCAGCCCTGGGCCCCACACCGGGGAGCTGTTTTTT.

CDR3 amino acids: CASSVERSSSGNTIYF. The CDR3 DNA reads as TGTGCCAGCAGTGTGGAACGTTCCAGCTCTGGAAACACCATATATTTT. The rearrangement joins TRBV6-1 to TRBJ1-3, with D unresolved. Looked up from germline, CDR1 is MNHNS and CDR2 is SASEGT. V was shortened by 4 bases and J by 0 bases, with 13 bases between the two germline ends. This CDR3 region has 16 residues.